This TCR beta chain came from a study of T-cell memory formation after mild COVID-19. V lost 3 bases, J lost 2 bases, and 8 bases lay in between. The CDR3 covers 13 residues. This clonotype was observed many times. What it recognizes is unknown. From the 5' RACE reads, TCRdb called clonotypes with MiXCR, one entry per CDR3 protein. Of approximately 190,000 distinct CDR3 sequences listed, approximately 20% are singletons. Points from the study as a whole: CD8+ contracting clones occupied EMRA, while CD4+ ones occupied mainly CM and EM. Later expanders leaned CD4+, whereas clones that contracted between day 15 and 85 were balanced CD4/CD8.

The gene calls are TRBV12-3 or TRBV12-4 and TRBJ2-7; D not certain. The TCR originated in an adult woman who had mild COVID-19 (a few samples of this study predate the infection). Cell type and time point are not known. What was sequenced was PBMCs or a T cell subset sorted from them (not recorded which). The CDR3 DNA follows: TGTGCCAGCAGTTTGAACACCGCCTACGAGCAGTACTTC. Translation: CASSLNTAYEQYF.